The 21 T cell receptor beta chains below all came from one sample that was sequenced in a study of T cells in Graves' hyperthyroidism and ophthalmopathy. TCR beta CDR3 regions were amplified from RNA. The HTBI primer set served for first-round RT-PCR of the TCR CDR3. A single record per CDR3 protein comes from TCRdb applying MiXCR to the multiplex PCR reads. The profile shows over 300,000 distinct CDR3 sequences, roughly an eighth of them singletons. Material for sequencing was blood. The source is a woman aged 40-49 years with Graves' ophthalmopathy.

The CDR3 loop is CASKRTGNNEKLFF. In DNA, the CDR3 is TGTGCCAGTAAGAGGACAGGCAATAATGAAAAACTGTTTTTT. This chain connects TRBV19 to TRBJ1-4, with 7 bases fitting TRBD1. CDR1 is LNHDA, CDR2 SQIVND, per germline (reference sequence). V shed 7 bases and J 4 bases; nucleotides not matched to a gene: 6. CDR3 length: 14 residues. The variable domain in full, with the rest retrieved from reference TRBV19 and TRBJ1-4, is DGGITQSPKYLFRKEGQNVTLSCEQNLNHDAMYWYRQDPGQGLRLIYYSQIVNDFQKGDIAEGYSVSREKKESFPLTVTSAQKNPTAFYLCASKRTGNNEKLFFGSGTQLSVL.

The sample holds many counts of this clonotype. V and J are TRBV28 and TRBJ2-1; D gene unclear. V was trimmed by 2 bases and J by 2 bases, leaving 10 bases between them. Germline-derived CDR1 and CDR2 are MDHEN and SYDVKM. The CDR3 length is 15 residues. CDR3 nucleotide sequence: TGTGCCAGCAGTTTACATAGCAACACCTACAATGAGCAGTTCTTC. This codes for CASSLHSNTYNEQFF. Full variable domain (remainder filled in from reference TRBV28 and TRBJ2-1): DVKVTQSSRYLVKRTGEKVFLECVQDMDHENMFWYRQDPGLGLRLIYFSYDVKMKEKGDIPEGYSVSREKKERFSLILESASTNQTSMYLCASSLHSNTYNEQFFGPGTRLTVL.

With respect to this clonotype: Relative to the germline gene, one junction end is altered; a read error may explain this. V is TRBV13 and J is TRBJ1-6; D is unresolved. Germline CDR1 is PRHDT and CDR2 is FYEKMQ (reference sequence). CDR3 length: 14 residues. The CDR3 here is CATRQAGRSSPIHF. The CDR3, as DNA: TGTGCCACCCGTCAGGCAGGCCGAAGTTCACCCATCCACTTT.

In this sample, this clonotype turned up a few times. The genes are TRBV20-1 and TRBJ2-7; TRBD2 is a possible D gene (5 bases). V lost 1 base, J lost 4 bases, and 14 bases lay in between. Looked up from germline, CDR1 is DFQATT and CDR2 is SNEGSKA (reference sequence). The length of the CDR3 is 14 residues. CDR3 region: CSARGWEPAYEQYF. DNA for the CDR3: TGCAGTGCTAGAGGGTGGGAGCCCGCTTACGAGCAGTACTTC.

As for this clonotype: A much larger clone lies one base from this, so it may be a read error. The chain couples TRBV15 to TRBJ2-7; 7 bases map to TRBD2. Germline V gene data show CDR1 as LNHNV and CDR2 as YYDKDF (reference sequence). The CDR3 spans 15 residues. V lost 5 bases to trimming and J lost 0 bases; unmatched junction nucleotides: 7. The CDR3 DNA sequence: TGTGCCACCAGCGGATCCGGGGGGAACTCCTACGAGCAGTACTTC. It translates to CATSGSGGNSYEQYF.

This clonotype was observed many times. Here the CDR3 DNA reads TGTGCCAGCAGCAACCAGGGACTAGGAGAGACCCAGTACTTC. This encodes CASSNQGLGETQYF. The J gene is TRBJ2-5, the V gene TRBV7-9; TRBD2 agrees at 8 bases. This CDR3 comprises 14 residues. J lost 4 bases, V lost 5 bases, and 6 bases had no gene match. Germline V gene sequence: CDR1 SEHNR, CDR2 FQNEAQ (reference sequence).

The sample holds a few counts of this clonotype. The V call is TRBV14, the J call TRBJ2-5; D is unresolved. Germline loops: CDR1 SGHDN, CDR2 FVKESK. V gave up 1 base and J gave up 5 bases, with 5 bases separating them. There are 12 residues in the CDR3. For the CDR3, the DNA is TGTGCCAGCAGCCAAGTCCGGGAGACCCAGTACTTC. As protein: CASSQVRETQYF. Full variable domain (remainder filled in from reference TRBV14 and TRBJ2-5): EAGVTQFPSHSVIEKGQTVTLRCDPISGHDNLYWYRRVMGKEIKFLLHFVKESKQDESGMPNNRFLAERTGGTYSTLKVQPAELEDSGVYFCASSQVRETQYFGPGTRLLVL.

This clonotype has a count of ten or more. This chain uses TRBV28 with TRBJ2-1; TRBD2 is a possible D gene (7 bases). V shed 6 bases and J shed 6 bases, with 12 bases lying between them. The CDR3 runs to 13 residues. Germline V lookup: CDR1 MDHEN, CDR2 SYDVKM. CDR3: CASSGGRSNEQFF. The CDR3 DNA follows: TGTGCCAGCAGCGGGGGGCGCTCCAATGAGCAGTTCTTC.

This clonotype occurred a few times. The chain carries TRBV6-1 and TRBJ2-5, with a tentative D call TRBD2 (7 bases). Trimming took 4 bases from V and 4 from J, leaving 16 bases between them. This CDR3 has 15 amino acids. In germline, CDR1 is MNHNS, CDR2 SASEGT. The CDR3 region is CASSVVGGPVETQYF. CDR3 bases: TGTGCCAGCAGTGTTGTGGGGGGGCCGGTAGAGACCCAGTACTTC.

The sample holds many counts of this clonotype. This chain joins TRBV12-3 or TRBV12-4 and TRBJ1-1; D is ambiguous. V was cut by 3 bases and J by 0 bases, with 8 bases left in between. The length of the CDR3 is 14 residues. CDR3 in DNA: TGTGCCAGCAGTTTGGCAGCCATGAACACTGAAGCTTTCTTT. This gives the protein CASSLAAMNTEAFF.

This clonotype was detected many times. The rearrangement uses TRBV28 and TRBJ1-5; possibly TRBD1 for D (6 bases). Between the trimmed V and J ends, which lost 2 bases and 7 bases, there was a span of 18 bases. CDR3 size: 16 residues. CDR1 and CDR2 from the germline V gene are MDHEN and SYDVKM. For the CDR3, the DNA is TGTGCCAGCAGTTTAGCGGGGGCGAGGATTCGGCAGCCCCAGCATTTT. Its translation: CASSLAGARIRQPQHF.

The chain combines TRBV5-1 with TRBJ2-1; 10 bases match TRBD2. The CDR3 length is 14 residues. The V gene's germline CDR1 is SGHRS and CDR2 YFSETQ. Trimming at V came to 2 bases and at J to 7 bases, leaving 3 bases not matched to a gene. CDR3 bases: TGCGCCAGCAGCTTTGCTAGCGGGGGTAATGAGCAGTTCTTC. Translating gives CASSFASGGNEQFF.

The chain joins TRBV6-2 or TRBV6-3 to TRBJ1-4; 7 nucleotides line up with TRBD1. CDR1 is MNHEY, CDR2 SVGEGT, per germline. This CDR3 has 15 residues. The junction had 4 bases not matched to a gene; V was cut back by 6 bases and J by 0 bases. The CDR3 here is CASRPGQPTNEKLFF. The DNA of the CDR3 is TGTGCCAGCAGACCGGGACAGCCAACTAATGAAAAACTGTTTTTT.

This clonotype was counted many times. V is TRBV30 and J is TRBJ2-5; D not resolved. Deletions cut 4 bases from V and 10 bases from J, with 16 bases between. The CDR3 totals 12 residues. CDR1 is GTSNPN and CDR2 is SVGIG in the germline V gene (reference sequence). In DNA, the CDR3 is TGTGCCTGGAAACTACCCGGAAGTATCCAGTACTTC. Its protein product is CAWKLPGSIQYF. The full variable domain, completed using reference TRBV30 and TRBJ2-5, is SQTIHQWPATLVQPVGSPLSLECTVEGTSNPNLYWYRQAAGRGLQLLFYSVGIGQISSEVPQNLSASRPQDRQFILSSKKLLLSDSGFYLCAWKLPGSIQYFGPGTRLLVL.

This clonotype was seen many times. This chain joins TRBV28 and TRBJ2-1; a weak D match, TRBD2 (5 bases). V lost 5 bases and J lost 10, with 18 bases in between. Per germline, CDR1 MDHEN and CDR2 SYDVKM. The CDR3 contains 14 residues. CDR3 region: CASSPQVRVDEQFF. CDR3 nucleotides: TGTGCCAGCAGTCCCCAGGTGAGGGTTGACGAGCAGTTCTTC.

This chain joins TRBV2 and TRBJ2-4, with D perhaps TRBD2 (5 bases). Per the germline V gene, CDR1 is SNHLY and CDR2 is FYNNEI. V lost 2 bases and J 0 bases, leaving 11 bases between the germline ends. The CDR3 sequence is 16 residues long. The CDR3 spells CASSEQRSRAKNIQYF. The CDR3 DNA reads as TGTGCCAGCAGTGAACAGCGGAGCCGAGCCAAAAACATTCAGTACTTC.

This clonotype was recorded many times. The chain carries TRBV5-1 and TRBJ1-1, with D possibly matching TRBD1 (6 bases). Germline CDR1 reads SGHRS; CDR2 reads YFSETQ. Trimming took off 4 bases at V and 0 bases at J, with 10 bases between the two ends. The CDR3 has 14 amino acids. The CDR3 nucleotides are TGCGCCAGCAGCCCCGGACAGATGAACACTGAAGCTTTCTTT. Its translation: CASSPGQMNTEAFF.

V gene TRBV15 combines with J gene TRBJ1-5; D gene uncertain. Germline loops: CDR1 LNHNV, CDR2 YYDKDF (reference sequence). CDR3 length: 15 residues. Trimming shortened V by 0 bases and J by 6 bases, and 12 bases separated the two germline ends. DNA for the CDR3: TGTGCCACCAGCAGAGATGCGGAGGTCCCTCAGCCCCAGCATTTT. Residues: CATSRDAEVPQPQHF.

A few counts support this clonotype. The chain uses TRBV7-2 and TRBJ1-1; 7 bases are shared with TRBD1. The junction had 20 bases not matched to a gene; V was cut back by 5 bases and J by 11 bases. The CDR3 totals 16 residues. Germline V gives CDR1 SGHTA, CDR2 FQGNSA. CDR3 DNA: TGTGCCAGCAGCCAAACAGAAACAGGGGAATGGGAGTCGGCTTTCTTT. Translation gives CASSQTETGEWESAFF. Full variable domain (remainder filled in from reference TRBV7-2 and TRBJ1-1): GAGVSQSPSNKVTEKGKDVELRCDPISGHTALYWYRQSLGQGLEFLIYFQGNSAPDKSGLPSDRFSAERTGGSVSTLTIQRTQQEDSAVYLCASSQTETGEWESAFFGQGTRLTVV.

At least ten counts were recorded for this clonotype. The genes are TRBV2 and TRBJ2-2; no definite D call. Trimming pared 4 bases from V and 4 bases from J, leaving 16 bases between. In germline, CDR1 is SNHLY, CDR2 FYNNEI. CDR3 length: 16 residues. The CDR3 DNA sequence: TGTGCCAGCAGTGTCATGAGCCCCAGAGGCACCGGGGAGCTGTTTTTT. Translated: CASSVMSPRGTGELFF.

This clonotype occurred many times. This chain connects TRBV15 to TRBJ1-6; TRBD1 matches 10 bases. Germline CDR1 and CDR2: LNHNV and YYDKDF (reference sequence). Germline trimming cut 5 bases from V and 8 bases from J; bases unmatched to any gene: 3. This CDR3 comprises 14 residues. In DNA form, the CDR3 reads TGTGCCACCAGCTCTGACAGGGGGCATTCACCCCTCCACTTT. Translated: CATSSDRGHSPLHF.